This T cell receptor (beta chain) appears in the sequencing data of a study of breast tumors, draining lymph nodes, adjacent tissues. General study findings and limits: The data were judged consistent with most tumor T cells coming from lymph node and expanding in tumor.

Note on this clonotype: Antigen unknown.

MiXCR was run by TCRdb on the multiplex PCR reads, yielding one entry per CDR3 protein. This sample yields roughly 260,000 distinct CDR3 sequences, of which 30% to 35% are seen a single time; more than 1% belongs to the top ten. Axillary draining lymph nodes of breast cancer patients supplied the node samples. The CDR3 totals 18 residues. Germline trimming cut 0 bases from V and 4 bases from J; bases unmatched to any gene: 9. Looked up from germline, CDR1 is LGHDT and CDR2 is YNNKEL (reference sequence). Sequenced material: axillary lymph node tissue. This TCR was recovered from a female donor with breast cancer. Some clones in this sample may be carry-over from other donors' samples. The chain has TRBV3-1 and TRBJ2-1; 10 bases fit TRBD2. The DNA of the CDR3 is TGTGCCAGCAGCCAAGAAGGCATGGTAGCGGGAGGATACAATGAGCAGTTCTTC. It codes for CASSQEGMVAGGYNEQFF.